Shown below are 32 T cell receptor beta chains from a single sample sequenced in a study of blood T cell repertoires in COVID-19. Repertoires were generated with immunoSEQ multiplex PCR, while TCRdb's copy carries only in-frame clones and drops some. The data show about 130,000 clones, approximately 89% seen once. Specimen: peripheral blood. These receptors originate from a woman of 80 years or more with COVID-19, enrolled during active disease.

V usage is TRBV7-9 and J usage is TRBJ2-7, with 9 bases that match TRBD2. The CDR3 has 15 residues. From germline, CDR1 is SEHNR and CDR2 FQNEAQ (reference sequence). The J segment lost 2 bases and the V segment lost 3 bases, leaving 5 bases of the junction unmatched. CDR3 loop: CASSFWREGTYEQYF. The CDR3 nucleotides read TGTGCCAGCAGCTTTTGGCGGGAGGGAACCTACGAGCAGTACTTC.

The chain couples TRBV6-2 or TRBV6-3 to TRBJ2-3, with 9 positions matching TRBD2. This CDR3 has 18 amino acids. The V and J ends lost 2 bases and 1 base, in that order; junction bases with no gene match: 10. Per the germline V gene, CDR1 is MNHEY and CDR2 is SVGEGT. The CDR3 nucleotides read TGTGCCAGCAGTTACACCCACTTAAGACTAGCGGGCACAGATACGCAGTATTTT. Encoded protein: CASSYTHLRLAGTDTQYF.

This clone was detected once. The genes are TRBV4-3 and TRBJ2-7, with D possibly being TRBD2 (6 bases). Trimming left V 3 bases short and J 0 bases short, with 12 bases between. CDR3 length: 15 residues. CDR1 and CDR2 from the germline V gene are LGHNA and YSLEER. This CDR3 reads CASSHVADSSYEQYF. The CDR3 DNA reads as TGCGCCAGCAGCCATGTAGCGGATAGCTCCTACGAGCAGTACTTC.

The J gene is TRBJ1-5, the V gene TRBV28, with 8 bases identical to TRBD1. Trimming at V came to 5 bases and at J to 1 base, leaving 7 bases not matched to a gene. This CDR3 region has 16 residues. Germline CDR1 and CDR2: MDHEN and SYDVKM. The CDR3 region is CASSHRGILSNQPQHF. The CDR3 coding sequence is TGTGCCAGCAGTCACAGGGGGATATTGAGCAATCAGCCCCAGCATTTT.

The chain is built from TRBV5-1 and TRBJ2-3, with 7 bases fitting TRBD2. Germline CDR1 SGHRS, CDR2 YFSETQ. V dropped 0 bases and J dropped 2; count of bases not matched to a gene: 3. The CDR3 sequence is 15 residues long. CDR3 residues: CASSLDGRNTDTQYF. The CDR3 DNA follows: TGCGCCAGCAGCTTGGACGGGAGGAACACAGATACGCAGTATTTT.

This CDR3 is CASSPEGNTQYF. The CDR3 DNA reads TGTGCCAGCTCACCGGAGGGAAATACGCAGTATTTT. The chain couples TRBV18 to TRBJ2-3; TRBD2 might be the D (6 bases). Germline values: CDR1 KGHSH, CDR2 LQKENI. Trimming stripped 3 bases from V and 7 bases from J, with 8 bases between. The CDR3 sequence is 12 residues long.

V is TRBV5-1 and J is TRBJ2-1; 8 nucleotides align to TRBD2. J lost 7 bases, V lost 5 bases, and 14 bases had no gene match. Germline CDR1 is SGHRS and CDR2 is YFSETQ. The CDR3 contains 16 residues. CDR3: CASSLRAGVSRNEQFF. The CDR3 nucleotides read TGCGCCAGCAGTCTCCGAGCGGGAGTCAGTAGAAATGAGCAGTTCTTC. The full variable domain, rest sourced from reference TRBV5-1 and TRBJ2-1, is KAGVTQTPRYLIKTRGQQVTLSCSPISGHRSVSWYQQTPGQGLQFLFEYFSETQRNKGNFPGRFSGRQFSNSRSEMNVSTLELGDSALYLCASSLRAGVSRNEQFFGPGTRLTVL.

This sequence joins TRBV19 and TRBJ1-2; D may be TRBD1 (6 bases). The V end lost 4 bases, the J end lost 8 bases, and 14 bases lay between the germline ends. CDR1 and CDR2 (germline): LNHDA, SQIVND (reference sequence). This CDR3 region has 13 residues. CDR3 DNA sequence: TGTGCCAGTAGTACCCCACAGGGTCACGGCTACACCTTC. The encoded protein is CASSTPQGHGYTF.

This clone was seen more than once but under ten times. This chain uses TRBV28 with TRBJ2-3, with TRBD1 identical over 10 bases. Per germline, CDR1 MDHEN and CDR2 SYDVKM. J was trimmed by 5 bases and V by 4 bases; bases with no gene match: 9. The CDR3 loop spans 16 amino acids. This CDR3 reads CASSSPPGQGKDTQYF. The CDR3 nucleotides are TGTGCCAGCAGTTCCCCACCGGGACAGGGGAAAGATACGCAGTATTTT.

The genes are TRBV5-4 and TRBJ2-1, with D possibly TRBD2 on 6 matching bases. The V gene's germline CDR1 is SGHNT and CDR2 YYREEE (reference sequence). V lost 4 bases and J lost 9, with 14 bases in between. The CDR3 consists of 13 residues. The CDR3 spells CASSQVGGTEQFF. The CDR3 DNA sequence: TGTGCCAGCAGCCAAGTAGGAGGGACTGAGCAGTTCTTC. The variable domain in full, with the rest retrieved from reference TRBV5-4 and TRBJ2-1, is ETGVTQSPTHLIKTRGQQVTLRCSSQSGHNTVSWYQQALGQGPQFIFQYYREEENGRGNFPPRFSGLQFPNYSSELNVNALELDDSALYLCASSQVGGTEQFFGPGTRLTVL.

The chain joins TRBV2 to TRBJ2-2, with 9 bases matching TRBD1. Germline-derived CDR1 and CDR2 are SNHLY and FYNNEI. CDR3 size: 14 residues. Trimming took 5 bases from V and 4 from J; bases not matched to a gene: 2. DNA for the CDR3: TGTGCCAGCAGTACAGGGGGCGGCACCGGGGAGCTGTTTTTT. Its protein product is CASSTGGGTGELFF.

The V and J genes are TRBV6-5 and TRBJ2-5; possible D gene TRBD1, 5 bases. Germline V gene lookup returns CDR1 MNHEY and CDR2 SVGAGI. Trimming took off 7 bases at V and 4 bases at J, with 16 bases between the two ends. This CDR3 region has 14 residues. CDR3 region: CASTQGNVVETQYF. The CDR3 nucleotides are TGTGCCAGCACCCAGGGAAACGTAGTAGAGACCCAGTACTTC.

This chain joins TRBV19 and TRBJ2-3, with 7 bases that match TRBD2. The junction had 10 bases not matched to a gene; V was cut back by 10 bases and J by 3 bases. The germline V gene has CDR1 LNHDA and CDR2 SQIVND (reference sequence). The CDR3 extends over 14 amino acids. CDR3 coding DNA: TGTGCCACCCAAGTGGCGGGAGCGACAGATACGCAGTATTTT. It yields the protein CATQVAGATDTQYF.

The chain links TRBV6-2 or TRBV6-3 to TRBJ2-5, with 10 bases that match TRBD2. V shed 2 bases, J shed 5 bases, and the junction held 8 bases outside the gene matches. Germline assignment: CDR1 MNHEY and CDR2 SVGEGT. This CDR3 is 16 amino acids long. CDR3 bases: TGTGCCAGCAGTTACGGTAGGCTAGCGGGAGTTGAGACCCAGTACTTC. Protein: CASSYGRLAGVETQYF.

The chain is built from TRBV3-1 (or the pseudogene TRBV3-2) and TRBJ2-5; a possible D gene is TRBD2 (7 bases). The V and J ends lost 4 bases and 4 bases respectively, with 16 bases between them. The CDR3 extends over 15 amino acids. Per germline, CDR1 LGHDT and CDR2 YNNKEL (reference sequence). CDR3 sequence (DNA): TGTGCCAGCAGCCCCGTGGGGGGGGGCGCAGAGACCCAGTACTTC. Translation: CASSPVGGGAETQYF.

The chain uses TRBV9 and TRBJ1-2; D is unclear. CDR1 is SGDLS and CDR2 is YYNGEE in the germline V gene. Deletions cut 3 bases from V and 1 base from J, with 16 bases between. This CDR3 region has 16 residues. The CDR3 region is CASSEGGLILNYGYTF. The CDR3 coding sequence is TGTGCCAGCAGCGAGGGAGGACTGATTCTTAACTATGGCTACACCTTC.

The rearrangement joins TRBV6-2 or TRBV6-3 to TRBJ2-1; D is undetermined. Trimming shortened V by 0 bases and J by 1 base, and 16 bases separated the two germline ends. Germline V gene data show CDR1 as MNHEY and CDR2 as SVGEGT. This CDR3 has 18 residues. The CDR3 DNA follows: TGTGCCAGCAGTTACTCAAAAACCCGGTCGACTTCCTACAATGAGCAGTTCTTC. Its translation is CASSYSKTRSTSYNEQFF.

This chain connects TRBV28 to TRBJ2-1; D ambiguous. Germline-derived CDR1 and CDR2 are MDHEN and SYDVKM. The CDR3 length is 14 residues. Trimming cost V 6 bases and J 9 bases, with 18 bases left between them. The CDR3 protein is CASSDRRVWSEQFF. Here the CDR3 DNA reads TGTGCCAGCAGCGACCGGAGAGTTTGGAGTGAGCAGTTCTTC.

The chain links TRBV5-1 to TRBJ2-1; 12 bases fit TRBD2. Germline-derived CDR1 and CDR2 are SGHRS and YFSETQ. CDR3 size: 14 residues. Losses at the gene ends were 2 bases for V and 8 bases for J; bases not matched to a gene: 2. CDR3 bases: TGCGCCAGCAGCTTCGCTAGCGGGAGGGATGAGCAGTTCTTC. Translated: CASSFASGRDEQFF. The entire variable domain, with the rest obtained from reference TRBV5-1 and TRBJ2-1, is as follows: KAGVTQTPRYLIKTRGQQVTLSCSPISGHRSVSWYQQTPGQGLQFLFEYFSETQRNKGNFPGRFSGRQFSNSRSEMNVSTLELGDSALYLCASSFASGRDEQFFGPGTRLTVL.

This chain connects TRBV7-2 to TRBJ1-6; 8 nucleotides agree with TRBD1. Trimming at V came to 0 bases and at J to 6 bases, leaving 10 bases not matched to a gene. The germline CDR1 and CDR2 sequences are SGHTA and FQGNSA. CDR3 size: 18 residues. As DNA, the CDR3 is TGTGCCAGCAGCTTAGCGGATGCAGGGGGCTTCATTAATTCACCCCTCCACTTT. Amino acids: CASSLADAGGFINSPLHF.

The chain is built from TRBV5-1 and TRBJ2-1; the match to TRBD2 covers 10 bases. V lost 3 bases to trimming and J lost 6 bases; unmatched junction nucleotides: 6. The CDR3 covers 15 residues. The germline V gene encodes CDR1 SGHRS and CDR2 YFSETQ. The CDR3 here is CASSSSSGSGNEQFF. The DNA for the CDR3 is TGCGCCAGCAGCTCTTCTAGCGGGAGCGGCAATGAGCAGTTCTTC. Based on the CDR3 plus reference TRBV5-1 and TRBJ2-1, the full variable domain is KAGVTQTPRYLIKTRGQQVTLSCSPISGHRSVSWYQQTPGQGLQFLFEYFSETQRNKGNFPGRFSGRQFSNSRSEMNVSTLELGDSALYLCASSSSSGSGNEQFFGPGTRLTVL.

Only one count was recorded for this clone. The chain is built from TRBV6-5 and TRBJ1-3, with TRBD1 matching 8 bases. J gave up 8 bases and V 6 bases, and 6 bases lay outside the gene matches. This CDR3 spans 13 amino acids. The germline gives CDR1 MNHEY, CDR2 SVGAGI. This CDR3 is CASSPGGLDTIYF. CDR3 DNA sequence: TGTGCCAGCAGCCCAGGGGGCTTGGACACCATATATTTT.

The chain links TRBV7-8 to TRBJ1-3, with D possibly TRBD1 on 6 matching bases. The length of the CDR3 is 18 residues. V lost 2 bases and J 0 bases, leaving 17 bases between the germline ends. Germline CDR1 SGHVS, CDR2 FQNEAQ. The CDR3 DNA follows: TGTGCCAGCAGCTTACGATCAGGACAGTCACTCTCTGGAAACACCATATATTTT. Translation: CASSLRSGQSLSGNTIYF.

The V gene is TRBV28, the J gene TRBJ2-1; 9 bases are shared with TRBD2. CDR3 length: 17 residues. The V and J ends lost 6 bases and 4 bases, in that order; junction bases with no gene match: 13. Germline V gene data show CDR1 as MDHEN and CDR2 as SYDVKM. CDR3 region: CASSQLAVAGAYNEQFF. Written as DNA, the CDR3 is TGTGCCAGCAGCCAACTGGCGGTAGCGGGAGCTTACAATGAGCAGTTCTTC. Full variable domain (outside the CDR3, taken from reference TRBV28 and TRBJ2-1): DVKVTQSSRYLVKRTGEKVFLECVQDMDHENMFWYRQDPGLGLRLIYFSYDVKMKEKGDIPEGYSVSREKKERFSLILESASTNQTSMYLCASSQLAVAGAYNEQFFGPGTRLTVL.

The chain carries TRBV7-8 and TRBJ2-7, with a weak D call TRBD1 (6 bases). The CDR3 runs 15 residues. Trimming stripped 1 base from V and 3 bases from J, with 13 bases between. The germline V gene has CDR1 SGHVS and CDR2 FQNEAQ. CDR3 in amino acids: CASSLDETGDYEQYF. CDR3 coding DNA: TGTGCCAGCAGCTTAGATGAGACAGGAGACTACGAGCAGTACTTC.

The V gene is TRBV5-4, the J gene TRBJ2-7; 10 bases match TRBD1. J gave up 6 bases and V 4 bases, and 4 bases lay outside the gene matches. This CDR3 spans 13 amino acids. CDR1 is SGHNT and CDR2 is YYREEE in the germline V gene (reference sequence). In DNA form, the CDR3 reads TGTGCCAGCAGCAGGGACAGGGGTGGCGAGCAGTACTTC. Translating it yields CASSRDRGGEQYF.

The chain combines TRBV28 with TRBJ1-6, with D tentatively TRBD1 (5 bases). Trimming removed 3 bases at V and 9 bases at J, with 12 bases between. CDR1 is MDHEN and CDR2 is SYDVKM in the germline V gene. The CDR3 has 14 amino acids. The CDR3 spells CASSLGQGGSPLHF. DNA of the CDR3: TGTGCCAGCAGTTTGGGGCAGGGAGGTTCACCCCTCCACTTT. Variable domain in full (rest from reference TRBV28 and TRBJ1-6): DVKVTQSSRYLVKRTGEKVFLECVQDMDHENMFWYRQDPGLGLRLIYFSYDVKMKEKGDIPEGYSVSREKKERFSLILESASTNQTSMYLCASSLGQGGSPLHFGNGTRLTVT.

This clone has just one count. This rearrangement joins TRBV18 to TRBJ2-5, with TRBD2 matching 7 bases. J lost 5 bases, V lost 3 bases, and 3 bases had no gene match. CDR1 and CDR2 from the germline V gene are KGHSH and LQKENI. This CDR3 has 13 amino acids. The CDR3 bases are TGTGCCAGCTCACCGAGGGAGGGGGAGACCCAGTACTTC. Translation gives CASSPREGETQYF.

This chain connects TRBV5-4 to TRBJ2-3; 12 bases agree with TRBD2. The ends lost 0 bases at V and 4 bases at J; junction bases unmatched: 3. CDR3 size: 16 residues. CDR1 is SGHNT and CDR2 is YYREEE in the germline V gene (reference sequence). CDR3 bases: TGTGCCAGCAGCTTGGAAGCTAGCGGGAGGGCAGATACGCAGTATTTT. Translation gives CASSLEASGRADTQYF.

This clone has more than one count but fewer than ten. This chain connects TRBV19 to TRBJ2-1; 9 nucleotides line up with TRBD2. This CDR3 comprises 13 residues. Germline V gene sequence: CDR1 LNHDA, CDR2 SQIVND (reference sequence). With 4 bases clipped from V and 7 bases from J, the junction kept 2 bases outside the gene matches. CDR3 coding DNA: TGTGCCAGTAGTAGCGGGAGGGTAAATGAGCAGTTCTTC. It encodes CASSSGRVNEQFF.

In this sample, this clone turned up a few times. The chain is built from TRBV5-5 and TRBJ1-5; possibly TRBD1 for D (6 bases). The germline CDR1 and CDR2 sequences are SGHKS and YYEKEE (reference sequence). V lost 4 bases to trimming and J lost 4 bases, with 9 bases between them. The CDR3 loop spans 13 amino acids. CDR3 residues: CASSRDINQPQHF. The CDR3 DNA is TGTGCCAGCAGCCGGGACATTAATCAGCCCCAGCATTTT.

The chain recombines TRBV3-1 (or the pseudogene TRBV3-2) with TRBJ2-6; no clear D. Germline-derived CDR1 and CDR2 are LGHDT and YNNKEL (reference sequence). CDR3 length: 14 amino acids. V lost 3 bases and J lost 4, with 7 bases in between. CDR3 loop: CASSHWAGANVLTF. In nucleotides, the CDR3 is TGTGCCAGCAGCCACTGGGCAGGGGCCAACGTCCTGACTTTC.